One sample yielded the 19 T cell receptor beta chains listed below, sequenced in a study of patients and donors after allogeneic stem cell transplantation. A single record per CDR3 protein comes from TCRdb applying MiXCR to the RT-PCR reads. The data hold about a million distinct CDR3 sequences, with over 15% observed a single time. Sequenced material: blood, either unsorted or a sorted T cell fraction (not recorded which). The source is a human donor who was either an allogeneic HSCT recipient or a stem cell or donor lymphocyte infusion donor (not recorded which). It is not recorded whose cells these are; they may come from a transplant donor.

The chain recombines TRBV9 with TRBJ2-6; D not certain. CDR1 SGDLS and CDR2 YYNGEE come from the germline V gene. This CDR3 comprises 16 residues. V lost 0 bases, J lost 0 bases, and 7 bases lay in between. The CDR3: CASSVGSSSGANVLTF. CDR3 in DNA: TGTGCCAGCAGCGTAGGATCCAGCTCTGGGGCCAACGTCCTGACTTTC.

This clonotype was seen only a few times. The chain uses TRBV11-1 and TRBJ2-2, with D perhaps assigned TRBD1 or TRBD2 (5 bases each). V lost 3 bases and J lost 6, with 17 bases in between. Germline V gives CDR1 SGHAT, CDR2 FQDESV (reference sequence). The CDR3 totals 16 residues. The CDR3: CASSFSGPMRPGELFF. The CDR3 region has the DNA TGTGCCAGCAGCTTTTCGGGGCCCATGAGACCCGGGGAGCTGTTTTTT.

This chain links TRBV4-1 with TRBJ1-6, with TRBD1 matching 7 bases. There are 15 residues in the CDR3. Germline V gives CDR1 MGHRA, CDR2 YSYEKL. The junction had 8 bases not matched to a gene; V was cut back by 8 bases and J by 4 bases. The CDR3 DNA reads TGCGCCAGCCTCGACCCGGGACAGTATAATTCACCCCTCCACTTT. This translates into CASLDPGQYNSPLHF.

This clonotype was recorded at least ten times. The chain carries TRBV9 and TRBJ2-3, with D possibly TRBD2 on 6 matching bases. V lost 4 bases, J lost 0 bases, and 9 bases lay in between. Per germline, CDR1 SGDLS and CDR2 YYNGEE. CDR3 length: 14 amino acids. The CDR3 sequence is CASSIGGSTDTQYF. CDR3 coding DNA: TGTGCCAGCAGCATTGGAGGGAGCACAGATACGCAGTATTTT.

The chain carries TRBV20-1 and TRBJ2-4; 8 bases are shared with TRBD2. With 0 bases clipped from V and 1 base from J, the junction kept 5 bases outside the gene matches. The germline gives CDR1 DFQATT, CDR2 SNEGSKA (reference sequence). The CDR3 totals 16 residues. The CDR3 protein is CSARDGTSRAKNIQYF. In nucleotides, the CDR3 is TGCAGTGCTAGAGACGGGACTAGTAGGGCCAAAAACATTCAGTACTTC.

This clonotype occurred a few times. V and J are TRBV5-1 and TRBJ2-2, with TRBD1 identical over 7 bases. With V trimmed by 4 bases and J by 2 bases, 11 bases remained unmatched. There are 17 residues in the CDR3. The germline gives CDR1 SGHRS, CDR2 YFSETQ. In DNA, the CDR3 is TGCGCCAGCAGCCTAGATCCCGGGACAGCAAACACCGGGGAGCTGTTTTTT. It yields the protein CASSLDPGTANTGELFF.

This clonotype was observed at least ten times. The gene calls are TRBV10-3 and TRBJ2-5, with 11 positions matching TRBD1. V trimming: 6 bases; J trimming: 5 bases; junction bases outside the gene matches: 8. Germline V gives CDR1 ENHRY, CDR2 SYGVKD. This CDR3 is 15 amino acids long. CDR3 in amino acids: CAISTGTGGDETQYF. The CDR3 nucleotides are TGTGCCATCAGCACCGGGACAGGGGGAGATGAGACCCAGTACTTC.

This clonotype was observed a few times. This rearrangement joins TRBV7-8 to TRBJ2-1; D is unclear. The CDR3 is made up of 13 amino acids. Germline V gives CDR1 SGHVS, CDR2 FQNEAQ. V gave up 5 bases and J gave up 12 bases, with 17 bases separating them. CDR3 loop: CASSPRAFELQFF. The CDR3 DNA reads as TGTGCCAGCAGCCCACGGGCCTTCGAACTGCAGTTCTTC.

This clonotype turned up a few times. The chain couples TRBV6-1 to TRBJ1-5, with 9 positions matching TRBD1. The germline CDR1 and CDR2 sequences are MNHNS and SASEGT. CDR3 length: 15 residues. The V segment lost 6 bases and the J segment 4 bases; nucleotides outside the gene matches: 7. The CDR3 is CASRGQGKGNQPQHF. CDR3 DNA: TGTGCCAGCAGGGGACAGGGAAAAGGGAATCAGCCCCAGCATTTT.

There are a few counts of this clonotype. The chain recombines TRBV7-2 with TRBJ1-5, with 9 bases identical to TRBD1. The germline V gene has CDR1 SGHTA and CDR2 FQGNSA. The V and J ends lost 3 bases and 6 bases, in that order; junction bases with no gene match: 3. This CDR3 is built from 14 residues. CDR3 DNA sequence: TGTGCCAGCAGCTTCTACAGGGGGCCTCAGCCCCAGCATTTT. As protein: CASSFYRGPQPQHF.

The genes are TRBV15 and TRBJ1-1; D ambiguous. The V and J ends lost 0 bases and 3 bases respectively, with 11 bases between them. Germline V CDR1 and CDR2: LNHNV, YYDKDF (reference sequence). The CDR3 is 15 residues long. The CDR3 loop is CATSRDLGWDTEAFF. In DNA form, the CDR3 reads TGTGCCACCAGCAGAGATCTAGGGTGGGACACTGAAGCTTTCTTT.

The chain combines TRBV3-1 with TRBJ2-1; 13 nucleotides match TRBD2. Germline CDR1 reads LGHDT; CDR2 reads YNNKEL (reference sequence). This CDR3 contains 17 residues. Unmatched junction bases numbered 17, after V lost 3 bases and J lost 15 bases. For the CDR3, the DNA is TGTGCCAGCAGCCAGAGCCCTTGGACTAGCGGGAGTAGCGTCCCGTTCTTC. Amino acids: CASSQSPWTSGSSVPFF.

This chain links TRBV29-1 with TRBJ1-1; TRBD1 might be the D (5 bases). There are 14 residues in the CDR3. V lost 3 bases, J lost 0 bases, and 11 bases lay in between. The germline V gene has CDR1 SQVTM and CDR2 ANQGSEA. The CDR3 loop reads CSVEGLPMNTEAFF. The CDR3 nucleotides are TGCAGCGTTGAGGGGCTTCCTATGAACACTGAAGCTTTCTTT.

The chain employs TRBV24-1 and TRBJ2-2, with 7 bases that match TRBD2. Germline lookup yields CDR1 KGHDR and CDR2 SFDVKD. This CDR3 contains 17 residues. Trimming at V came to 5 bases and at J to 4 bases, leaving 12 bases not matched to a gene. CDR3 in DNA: TGTGCCACCAGTGCCGCGACCGGGACTATAAGCACCGGGGAGCTGTTTTTT. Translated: CATSAATGTISTGELFF.

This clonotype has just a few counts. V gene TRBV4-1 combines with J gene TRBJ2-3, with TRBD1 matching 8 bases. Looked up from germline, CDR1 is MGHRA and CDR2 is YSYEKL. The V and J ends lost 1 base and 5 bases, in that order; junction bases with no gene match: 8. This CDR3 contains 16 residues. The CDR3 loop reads CASSQVGAGGRDTQYF. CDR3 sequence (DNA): TGCGCCAGCAGCCAAGTAGGGGCAGGGGGCCGAGATACGCAGTATTTT.

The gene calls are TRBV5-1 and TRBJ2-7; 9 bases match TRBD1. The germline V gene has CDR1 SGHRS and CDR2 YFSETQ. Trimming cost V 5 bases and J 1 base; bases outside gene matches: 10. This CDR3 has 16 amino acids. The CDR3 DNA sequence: TGCGCCAGCAGGCAAGCGGCCGGGACAGGGTCCTACGAGCAGTACTTC. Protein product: CASRQAAGTGSYEQYF.

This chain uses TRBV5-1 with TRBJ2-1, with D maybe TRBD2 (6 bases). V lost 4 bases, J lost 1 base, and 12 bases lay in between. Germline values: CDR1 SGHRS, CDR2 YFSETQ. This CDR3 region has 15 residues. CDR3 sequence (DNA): TGCGCCAGCAGCGTCCTAGCGCGTTCCTACAATGAGCAGTTCTTC. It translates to CASSVLARSYNEQFF.

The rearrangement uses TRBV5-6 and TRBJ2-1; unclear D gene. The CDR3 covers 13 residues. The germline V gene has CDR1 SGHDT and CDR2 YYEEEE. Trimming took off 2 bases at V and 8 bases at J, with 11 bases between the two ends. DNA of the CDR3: TGTGCCAGCAGCTTAGCTATGAATGATGAGCAGTTCTTC. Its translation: CASSLAMNDEQFF.

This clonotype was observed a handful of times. The CDR3 sequence: CAISEPGLAGGPYEQYF. In nucleotides, the CDR3 is TGTGCCATCAGTGAGCCGGGACTAGCGGGAGGGCCCTACGAGCAGTACTTC. The chain is built from TRBV10-3 and TRBJ2-7, with TRBD2 matching 16 bases. Germline-derived CDR1 and CDR2 are ENHRY and SYGVKD. J gave up 2 bases and V 2 bases, and 3 bases lay outside the gene matches. The CDR3 runs to 17 residues.